This TCR beta chain stems from a study of T-cell memory formation after mild COVID-19. This clonotype was observed a handful of times. This CDR3 spans 16 amino acids. The V end lost 1 base, the J end lost 0 bases, and 13 bases lay between the germline ends. Germline V gives CDR1 MGHDK, CDR2 SYGVNS. One entry per CDR3 protein, called by TCRdb with MiXCR from the 5' RACE reads. The sample holds about 470,000 distinct CDR3 sequences, 25% seen once. This receptor was taken from an adult woman who had mild COVID-19 (a few samples of this study predate the infection). Cell type and time point are not known. The sequencing input was PBMCs or a T cell subset sorted from them (not recorded which). The chain links TRBV25-1 to TRBJ2-7; no clear D gene. The CDR3 nucleotides read TGTGCCAGCAGTGAATGGGGTGGGGTTTCCTCCTACGAGCAGTACTTC. This encodes CASSEWGGVSSYEQYF.